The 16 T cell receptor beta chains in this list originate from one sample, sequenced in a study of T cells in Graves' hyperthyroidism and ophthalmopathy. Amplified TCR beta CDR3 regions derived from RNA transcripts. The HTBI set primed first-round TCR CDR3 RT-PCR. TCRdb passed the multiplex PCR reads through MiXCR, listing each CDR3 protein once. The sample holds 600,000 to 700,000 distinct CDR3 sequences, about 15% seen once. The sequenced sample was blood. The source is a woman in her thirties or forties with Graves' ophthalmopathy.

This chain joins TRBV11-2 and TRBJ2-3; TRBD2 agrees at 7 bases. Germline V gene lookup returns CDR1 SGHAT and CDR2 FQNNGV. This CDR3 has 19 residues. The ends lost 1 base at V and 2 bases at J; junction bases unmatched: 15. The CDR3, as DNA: TGTGCCAGCAGCTTAGTTCGTGGGAGGGTGAGGATAAACACAGATACGCAGTATTTT. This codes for CASSLVRGRVRINTDTQYF.

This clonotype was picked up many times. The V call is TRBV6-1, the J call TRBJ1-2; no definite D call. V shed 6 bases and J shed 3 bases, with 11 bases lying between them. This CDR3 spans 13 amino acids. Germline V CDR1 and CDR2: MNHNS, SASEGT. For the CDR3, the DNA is TGTGCCAGCAGCCCCTGGCGGGACTATGGCTACACCTTC. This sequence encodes CASSPWRDYGYTF.

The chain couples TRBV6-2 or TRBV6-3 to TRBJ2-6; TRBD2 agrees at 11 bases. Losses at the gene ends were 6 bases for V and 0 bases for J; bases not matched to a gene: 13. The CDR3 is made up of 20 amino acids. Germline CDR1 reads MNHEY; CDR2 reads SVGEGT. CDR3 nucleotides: TGTGCCAGCAGAACCTCCGGGCTAGCGGGAGGTCCCTCTGGGGCCAACGTCCTGACTTTC. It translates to CASRTSGLAGGPSGANVLTF.

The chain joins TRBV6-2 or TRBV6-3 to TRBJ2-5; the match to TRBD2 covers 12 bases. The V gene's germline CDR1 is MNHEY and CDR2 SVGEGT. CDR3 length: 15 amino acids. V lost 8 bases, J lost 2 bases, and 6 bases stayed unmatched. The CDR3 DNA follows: TGTGCCAGCGGGCGCGGACTAGCGGGACAAGAGACCCAGTACTTC. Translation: CASGRGLAGQETQYF.

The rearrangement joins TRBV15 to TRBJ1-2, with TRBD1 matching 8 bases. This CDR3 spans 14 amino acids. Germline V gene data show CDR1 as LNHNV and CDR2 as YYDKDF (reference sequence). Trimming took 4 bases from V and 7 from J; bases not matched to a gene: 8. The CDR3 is CATSTARTGSGYTF. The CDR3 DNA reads TGTGCCACCAGCACCGCCCGGACAGGGTCTGGCTACACCTTC.

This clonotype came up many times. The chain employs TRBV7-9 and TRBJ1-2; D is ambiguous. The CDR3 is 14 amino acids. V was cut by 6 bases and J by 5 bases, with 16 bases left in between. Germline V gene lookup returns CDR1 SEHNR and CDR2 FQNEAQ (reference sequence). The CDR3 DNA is TGTGCCAGCAGTCGAGTCGGGGATCCATATGGCTACACCTTC. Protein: CASSRVGDPYGYTF.

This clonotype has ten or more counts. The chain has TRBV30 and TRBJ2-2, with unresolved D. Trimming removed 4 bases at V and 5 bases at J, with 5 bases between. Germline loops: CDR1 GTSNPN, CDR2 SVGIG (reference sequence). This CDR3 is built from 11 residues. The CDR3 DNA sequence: TGTGCCTGGATGGGGACCGGGGAGCTGTTTTTT. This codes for CAWMGTGELFF. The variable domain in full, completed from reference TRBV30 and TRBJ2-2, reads SQTIHQWPATLVQPVGSPLSLECTVEGTSNPNLYWYRQAAGRGLQLLFYSVGIGQISSEVPQNLSASRPQDRQFILSSKKLLLSDSGFYLCAWMGTGELFFGEGSRLTVL.

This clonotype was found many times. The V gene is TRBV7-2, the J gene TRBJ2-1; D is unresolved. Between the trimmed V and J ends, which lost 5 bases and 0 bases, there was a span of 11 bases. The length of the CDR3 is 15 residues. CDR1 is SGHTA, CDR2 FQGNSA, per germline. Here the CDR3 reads CASSPSSSSYNEQFF. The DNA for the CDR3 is TGTGCCAGCAGCCCGTCGTCGAGCTCCTACAATGAGCAGTTCTTC.

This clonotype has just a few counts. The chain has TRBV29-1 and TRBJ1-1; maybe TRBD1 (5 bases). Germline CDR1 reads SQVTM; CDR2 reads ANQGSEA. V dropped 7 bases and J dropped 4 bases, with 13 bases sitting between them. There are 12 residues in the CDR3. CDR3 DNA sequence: TGCAGCGCCAAAGGCGGGGCCACTGAAGCTTTCTTT. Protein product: CSAKGGATEAFF.

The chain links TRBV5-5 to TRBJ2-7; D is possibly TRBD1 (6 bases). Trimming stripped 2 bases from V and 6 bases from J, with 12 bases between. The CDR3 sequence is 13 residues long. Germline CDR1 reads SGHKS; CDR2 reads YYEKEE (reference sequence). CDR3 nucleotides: TGTGCCAGCAGCTTCAACAGCAGGGGCGAGCAGTACTTC. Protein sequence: CASSFNSRGEQYF.

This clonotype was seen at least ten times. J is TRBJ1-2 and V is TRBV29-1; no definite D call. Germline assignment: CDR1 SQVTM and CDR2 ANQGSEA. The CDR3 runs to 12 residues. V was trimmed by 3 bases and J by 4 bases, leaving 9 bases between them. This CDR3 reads CSVDDQFYGYTF. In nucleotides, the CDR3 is TGCAGCGTTGACGACCAGTTCTATGGCTACACCTTC.

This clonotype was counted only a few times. Here the CDR3 DNA reads TGTGCCAGCAGTCCGCTGACAGGGGATCCCAATTACGAGCAGTACTTC. The encoded protein is CASSPLTGDPNYEQYF. The chain joins TRBV28 to TRBJ2-7; 8 bases align to TRBD1. Losses at the gene ends were 5 bases for V and 4 bases for J; bases not matched to a gene: 13. Germline lookup yields CDR1 MDHEN and CDR2 SYDVKM. The CDR3 is 16 amino acids. Full variable domain (remainder filled in from reference TRBV28 and TRBJ2-7): DVKVTQSSRYLVKRTGEKVFLECVQDMDHENMFWYRQDPGLGLRLIYFSYDVKMKEKGDIPEGYSVSREKKERFSLILESASTNQTSMYLCASSPLTGDPNYEQYFGPGTRLTVT.

The CDR3 loop is CASTLRAGRYEQYF. The CDR3 nucleotides are TGTGCCAGCACCTTAAGGGCAGGGCGCTACGAGCAGTACTTC. The chain is built from TRBV6-1 and TRBJ2-7; D perhaps matches TRBD1 (5 bases). The V gene's germline CDR1 is MNHNS and CDR2 SASEGT. CDR3 size: 14 residues. V gave up 7 bases and J gave up 3 bases, with 16 bases separating them.

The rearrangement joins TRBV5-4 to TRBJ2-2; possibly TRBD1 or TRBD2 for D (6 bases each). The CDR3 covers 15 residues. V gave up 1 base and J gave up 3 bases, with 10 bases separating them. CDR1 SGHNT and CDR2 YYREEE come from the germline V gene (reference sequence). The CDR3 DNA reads TGTGCCAGCAGCTTGACTAGGGGGGACACCGGGGAGCTGTTTTTT. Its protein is CASSLTRGDTGELFF. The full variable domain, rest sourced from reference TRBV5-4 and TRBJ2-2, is ETGVTQSPTHLIKTRGQQVTLRCSSQSGHNTVSWYQQALGQGPQFIFQYYREEENGRGNFPPRFSGLQFPNYSSELNVNALELDDSALYLCASSLTRGDTGELFFGEGSRLTVL.

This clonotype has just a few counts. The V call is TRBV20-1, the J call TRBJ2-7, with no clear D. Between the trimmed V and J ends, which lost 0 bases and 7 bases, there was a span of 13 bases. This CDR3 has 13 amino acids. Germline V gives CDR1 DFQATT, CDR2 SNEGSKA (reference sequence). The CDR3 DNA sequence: TGCAGTGCTAGAGATCCCTACCACGGAGAGCAGTACTTC. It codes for CSARDPYHGEQYF.

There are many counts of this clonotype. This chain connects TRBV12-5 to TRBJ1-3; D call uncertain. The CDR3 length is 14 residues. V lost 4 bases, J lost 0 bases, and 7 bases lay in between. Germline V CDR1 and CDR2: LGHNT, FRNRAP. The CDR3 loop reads CASGSANSGNTIYF. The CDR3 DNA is TGTGCTAGTGGTTCCGCCAACTCTGGAAACACCATATATTTT.